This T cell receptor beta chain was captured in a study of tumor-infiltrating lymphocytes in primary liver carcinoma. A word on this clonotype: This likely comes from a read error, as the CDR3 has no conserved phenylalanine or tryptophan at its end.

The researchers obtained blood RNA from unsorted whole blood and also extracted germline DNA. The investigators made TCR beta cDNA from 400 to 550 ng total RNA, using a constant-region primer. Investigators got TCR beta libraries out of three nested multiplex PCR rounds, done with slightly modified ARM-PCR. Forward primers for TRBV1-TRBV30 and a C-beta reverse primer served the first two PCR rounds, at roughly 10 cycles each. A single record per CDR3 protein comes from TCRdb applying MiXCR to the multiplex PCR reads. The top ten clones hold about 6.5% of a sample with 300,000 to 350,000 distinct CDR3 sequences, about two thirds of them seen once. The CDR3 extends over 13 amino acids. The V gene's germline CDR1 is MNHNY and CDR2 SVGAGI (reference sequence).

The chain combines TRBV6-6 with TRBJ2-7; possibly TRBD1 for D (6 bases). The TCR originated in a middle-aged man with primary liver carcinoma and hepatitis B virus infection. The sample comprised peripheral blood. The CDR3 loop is CASSLTGSYKQYL. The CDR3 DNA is TGTGCCAGCAGCTTGACAGGCTCCTACAAGCAGTACCTC.